The sequence of this T cell receptor (beta chain) was determined in a study of CD8 T cells in Susac syndrome. Points from the study as a whole: As acknowledged by the study, its TCR sequencing and HLA analysis included a relatively small number of individuals.

RNA was extracted with the RNeasy kit, and a quantity of roughly 0.5 to 1 ug was reverse transcribed using random hexamers. Amplification of TCR beta CDR3 across 54 Vbeta and 13 Jbeta was performed with immunoSEQ multiplex PCR. Via MiXCR, TCRdb re-called the immunoSEQ multiplex PCR reads, giving one row per CDR3 protein. The table shows about 210,000 distinct CDR3 sequences, with about 95% occurring only once. On this clonotype itself: What it recognizes is unknown.

CD8+ and CD4+ T cells taken from blood had their TCR beta sequenced. The multiple sclerosis controls were treatment-naive patients affected by stable or active relapsing-remitting disease. Germline V gives CDR1 MNHEY, CDR2 SMNVEV (reference sequence). The ends lost 5 bases at V and 2 bases at J; junction bases unmatched: 7. The CDR3 has 15 residues. This clonotype was sampled from a human donor with multiple sclerosis. The rearrangement links TRBV27 to TRBJ2-3; 7 bases line up with TRBD2. Material: CD4+ T cells from PBMCs. The CDR3 reads CASSHRGTITDTQYF. The CDR3 DNA is TGTGCCAGCAGTCACCGGGGGACTATCACAGATACGCAGTATTTT.